The rows below give T cell receptor beta chains drawn from one sample of a study of OX40 agonist ivuxolimab in advanced cancers. Using immunoSEQ multiplex PCR, the repertoire was profiled, and TCRdb retains in-frame clones only, with some absent. The data contain more than 15,000 clones, roughly 84% of them singletons. The sequenced sample was CD4+ or CD8+ T cells sorted from blood, obtained in a trial of the OX40 agonist ivuxolimab. Every receptor here comes from an adult with an advanced solid tumor such as melanoma, head and neck, liver or kidney cancer. Each CDR3 is given with its conserved first and last residue. Fields, in order: D gene, clone size, V gene, J gene, CDR3 protein, CDR3 DNA. A D gene is named only where the DNA matches it firmly. Rows give clone size only sometimes, using once, few, many, or a class for an expanded clone.

d_gene: .
abundance: .
v_gene: TRBV10-1
j_gene: TRBJ2-1
CDR3aa: CASSEGYEQFF
CDR3nt: TGCGCCAGCAGTGAGGGATATGAGCAGTTCTTC

d_gene: .
abundance: .
v_gene: TRBV5-6
j_gene: TRBJ2-7
CDR3aa: CASSLGAGAYEQYF
CDR3nt: TGTGCCAGCAGCTTGGGGGCAGGGGCCTACGAGCAGTACTTC

d_gene: .
abundance: once
v_gene: TRBV27
j_gene: TRBJ2-3
CDR3aa: CASIPRWNSPPGSTQYF
CDR3nt: TGTGCCAGCATACCTCGTTGGAACAGCCCGCCGGGTTCTACGCAGTATTTT

d_gene: TRBD1
abundance: .
v_gene: TRBV27
j_gene: TRBJ1-2
CDR3aa: CASDDRENYGYTF
CDR3nt: TGTGCCAGCGATGACAGGGAGAACTATGGCTACACCTTC

d_gene: .
abundance: .
v_gene: TRBV29-1
j_gene: TRBJ1-2
CDR3aa: CSVVGDRSYGYTF
CDR3nt: TGCAGCGTTGTCGGTGACAGGTCCTATGGCTACACCTTC

d_gene: .
abundance: .
v_gene: TRBV4-1
j_gene: TRBJ2-1
CDR3aa: CASSQDDPNEQFF
CDR3nt: TGCGCCAGCAGCCAAGATGACCCCAATGAGCAGTTCTTC

d_gene: .
abundance: once
v_gene: TRBV6-5
j_gene: TRBJ2-7
CDR3aa: CASTSARDKIYEQYF
CDR3nt: TGTGCCAGCACAAGCGCCAGAGACAAGATCTACGAGCAGTACTTC

d_gene: TRBD2
abundance: .
v_gene: TRBV2
j_gene: TRBJ2-5
CDR3aa: CASSNGLDETQYF
CDR3nt: TGTGCCAGCAGTAACGGACTAGATGAGACCCAGTACTTC

d_gene: TRBD2
abundance: .
v_gene: TRBV27
j_gene: TRBJ2-7
CDR3aa: CASSLSSLRGNPYEQYF
CDR3nt: TGTGCCAGCAGTTTATCAAGTCTGCGGGGGAATCCCTACGAGCAGTACTTC

d_gene: .
abundance: once
v_gene: TRBV15
j_gene: TRBJ2-7
CDR3aa: CATSSEEEGYEQYF
CDR3nt: TGTGCCACCAGCAGCGAAGAGGAGGGATACGAGCAGTACTTC

d_gene: .
abundance: .
v_gene: TRBV13
j_gene: TRBJ1-5
CDR3aa: CASSSRGGSNQPQHF
CDR3nt: TGTGCCAGCAGCTCGAGGGGCGGTAGCAATCAGCCCCAGCATTTT

d_gene: .
abundance: .
v_gene: TRBV27
j_gene: TRBJ2-1
CDR3aa: CASSLSPFGAREQFF
CDR3nt: TGTGCCAGCAGTTTATCACCCTTCGGGGCCCGGGAGCAGTTCTTC

d_gene: .
abundance: .
v_gene: TRBV25-1
j_gene: TRBJ1-5
CDR3aa: CASSDNLNQPQHF
CDR3nt: TGTGCCAGCAGTGACAACCTCAATCAGCCCCAGCATTTT

d_gene: TRBD2
abundance: .
v_gene: TRBV4-1
j_gene: TRBJ2-5
CDR3aa: CASSQDEGLELAGTTQYF
CDR3nt: TGCGCCAGCAGCCAAGATGAGGGGCTAGAACTAGCGGGGACGACCCAGTACTTC

d_gene: TRBD1
abundance: .
v_gene: TRBV9
j_gene: TRBJ1-4
CDR3aa: CASSATGGPLNEKLFF
CDR3nt: TGTGCCAGCAGCGCCACAGGGGGCCCGCTTAATGAAAAACTGTTTTTT

d_gene: .
abundance: .
v_gene: TRBV7-9
j_gene: TRBJ1-4
CDR3aa: CASSPSGLGREKLFF
CDR3nt: TGTGCCAGCAGCCCTTCGGGGTTGGGTCGAGAAAAACTGTTTTTT

d_gene: .
abundance: .
v_gene: TRBV10-1
j_gene: TRBJ1-1
CDR3aa: CASSEWKAPLQNTEAFF
CDR3nt: TGCGCCAGCAGTGAGTGGAAGGCCCCGTTGCAGAACACTGAAGCTTTCTTT

d_gene: TRBD1
abundance: .
v_gene: TRBV7-9
j_gene: TRBJ2-1
CDR3aa: CASSLIGQGRSDEQFF
CDR3nt: TGTGCCAGCAGCTTAATCGGACAGGGTAGATCGGATGAGCAGTTCTTC

d_gene: .
abundance: .
v_gene: TRBV30
j_gene: TRBJ2-3
CDR3aa: CAWGLLVSTDTQYF
CDR3nt: TGTGCCTGGGGGCTCTTGGTGAGCACAGATACGCAGTATTTT

d_gene: .
abundance: .
v_gene: TRBV19
j_gene: TRBJ1-5
CDR3aa: CASSINYSNQPQHF
CDR3nt: TGTGCCAGTAGTATAAATTATAGCAATCAGCCCCAGCATTTT

d_gene: .
abundance: .
v_gene: TRBV27
j_gene: TRBJ2-3
CDR3aa: CASSLDGVREYF
CDR3nt: TGTGCCAGCAGTTTAGATGGGGTTAGGGAGTATTTT

d_gene: TRBD1
abundance: few
v_gene: TRBV7-7
j_gene: TRBJ2-5
CDR3aa: CASSLVTGGTETQYF
CDR3nt: TGTGCCAGCAGCTTAGTTACAGGGGGGACAGAGACCCAGTACTTC

d_gene: .
abundance: .
v_gene: TRBV6-5
j_gene: TRBJ1-1
CDR3aa: CASSRKPGPYTEAFF
CDR3nt: TGTGCCAGCAGTCGCAAACCCGGTCCTTACACTGAAGCTTTCTTT

d_gene: .
abundance: .
v_gene: TRBV4-1
j_gene: TRBJ2-5
CDR3aa: CASSQEGQTKQETQYF
CDR3nt: TGCGCCAGCAGCCAAGAAGGACAGACGAAGCAAGAGACCCAGTACTTC

d_gene: .
abundance: .
v_gene: TRBV6-5
j_gene: TRBJ1-1
CDR3aa: CASSFGGTEAFF
CDR3nt: TGTGCCAGCAGTTTCGGGGGAACTGAAGCTTTCTTT

d_gene: .
abundance: once
v_gene: TRBV19
j_gene: TRBJ2-3
CDR3aa: CASIGSTDTQYF
CDR3nt: TGTGCCAGTATAGGTAGCACAGATACGCAGTATTTT